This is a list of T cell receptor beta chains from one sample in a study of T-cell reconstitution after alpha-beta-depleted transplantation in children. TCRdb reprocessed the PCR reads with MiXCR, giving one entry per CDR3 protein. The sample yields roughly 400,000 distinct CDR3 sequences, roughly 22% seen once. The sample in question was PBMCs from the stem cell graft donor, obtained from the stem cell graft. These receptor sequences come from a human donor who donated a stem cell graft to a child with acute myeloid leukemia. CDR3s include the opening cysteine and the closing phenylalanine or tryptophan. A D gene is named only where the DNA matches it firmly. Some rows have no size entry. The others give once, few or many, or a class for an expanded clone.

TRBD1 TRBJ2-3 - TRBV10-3 TGTGCCATCAGCGGACAGGGGGTCAGATTACCTTTTCTATCTAGCACAGATACGCAGTATTTT CAISGQGVRLPFLSSTDTQYF
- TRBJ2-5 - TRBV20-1 TGCAGTGCTAGAGATCTTCAGGGCCTGGGGACCCAGTACTTC CSARDLQGLGTQYF
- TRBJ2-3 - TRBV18 TGTGCCAGCTCACCAGTTGGGGATACGCAGTATTTT CASSPVGDTQYF
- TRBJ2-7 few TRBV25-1 TGTGCCAGCAGTGAATTTCGGAAGGAGAGCGAGCAGTACTTC CASSEFRKESEQYF
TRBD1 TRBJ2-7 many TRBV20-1 TGCAGTGCTAGAGAACGGACAGGGAGTCTCTACGAGCAGTACTTC CSARERTGSLYEQYF
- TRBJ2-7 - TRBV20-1 TGCAGTGCTAGAGACACCGGGACGGGAGATTGGGAGCAGTACTTC CSARDTGTGDWEQYF
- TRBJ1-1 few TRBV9 TGTGCCAGCAGCGCCCTCACAGGGACGAACACTGAAGCTTTCTTT CASSALTGTNTEAFF
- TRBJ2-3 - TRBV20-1 TGCAGTCTAACCGTTCCAGGGGCAGATACGCAGTATTTT CSLTVPGADTQYF
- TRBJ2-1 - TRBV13 TGTGCCAGCAGCGCCCGGGACTTCAACTACTTCAGCTCCTACAATGAGCAGTTCTTC CASSARDFNYFSSYNEQFF
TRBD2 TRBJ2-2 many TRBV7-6 TGTGCCAGCAGCAAGGGACTAGCGGGCGTCGCCGGGGAGCTGTTTTTT CASSKGLAGVAGELFF
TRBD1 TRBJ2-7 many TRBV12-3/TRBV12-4 TGTGCCAGCAGTTGGGACAGGAATCCCTACGAGCAGTACTTC CASSWDRNPYEQYF
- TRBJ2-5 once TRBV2 TGTGCCAGCACGCGACGGGGGACGGCAGAGACCCAGTACTTC CASTRRGTAETQYF
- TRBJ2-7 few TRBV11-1 TGTGCCAGCAGCCTGGTTCCGGGGCGCGTTAGAGACTTGCACGAGCAGTACTTC CASSLVPGRVRDLHEQYF
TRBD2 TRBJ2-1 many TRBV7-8 TGTGCCAGCAGCCACCGGAATCTAGCGGAGTTCAATGAGCAGTTCTTC CASSHRNLAEFNEQFF
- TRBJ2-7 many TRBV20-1 TGCAGTGCTAGTCGGGAGTCGTACGAGCAGTACTTC CSASRESYEQYF
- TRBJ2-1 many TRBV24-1 TGTGCCACCATGGAGGGCCGGACGTTTACCGACAATGAGCAGTTCTTC CATMEGRTFTDNEQFF
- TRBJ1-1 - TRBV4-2 TGTGCCAGCAGCCAAGAGGGGGACACTGAAGCTTTCTTT CASSQEGDTEAFF
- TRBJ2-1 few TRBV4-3 TGCGCCAGCAGCCAAGGGTACAGGGTAAATGAGCAGTTCTTC CASSQGYRVNEQFF
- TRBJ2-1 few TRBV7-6 TGTGCCAGCAGCGCAATAGGAGAATCCTACAATGAGCAGTTCTTC CASSAIGESYNEQFF
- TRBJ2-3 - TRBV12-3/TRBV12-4 TGTGCCAGCAGTCTGGACTCTAACCCGGATTTT CASSLDSNPDF
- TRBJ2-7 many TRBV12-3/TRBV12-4 TGTGCCAGCAGCTTAGCGACGGCTTACGAGCAGTACTTC CASSLATAYEQYF
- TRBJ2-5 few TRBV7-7 TGTGCCAGCAGCAGAGACATCCTTCAAGAGACCCAGTACTTC CASSRDILQETQYF
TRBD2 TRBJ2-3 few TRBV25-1 TGTGCCAGCAGTGATGGGACTAGCGGGAGGACTAGCACAGATACGCAGTATTTT CASSDGTSGRTSTDTQYF
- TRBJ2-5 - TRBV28 TGTGCCAGCAGTTTAGGAGGGGGCTCTGGGACCCAGTACTTC CASSLGGGSGTQYF
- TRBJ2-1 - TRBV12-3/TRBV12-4 TGTGCCAGCAGTGATCCGGGACGGGGATACAATGAGCAGTTCTTC CASSDPGRGYNEQFF
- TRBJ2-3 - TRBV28 TGTGCCAGCAGTTTCCCCGGGACAGATACGCAGTATTTT CASSFPGTDTQYF
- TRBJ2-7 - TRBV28 TGTGCCAGCAGTTTATCTCGCGGGGATCGAGAGCAGTACTTC CASSLSRGDREQYF
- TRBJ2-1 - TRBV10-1 TGCGCCAGCAGTGGGTTTCGCGACAATGAGCAGTTCTTC CASSGFRDNEQFF
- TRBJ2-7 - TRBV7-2 TGTGCCAGCAGAGAGGGACAAGGATCGTCCTACGAGCAGTACTTC CASREGQGSSYEQYF
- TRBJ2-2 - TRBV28 TGTGCCAGCAGTTTTGGGGGGGCGGAGGGCTGGACCGGGGAGCTGTTTTTT CASSFGGAEGWTGELFF
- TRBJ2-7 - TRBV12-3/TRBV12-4 TGTGCCAGCAGTCCCGTTGGGCGATCAAGGGGCGAGCAGTACTTC CASSPVGRSRGEQYF
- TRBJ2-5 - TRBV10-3 TGTGCCATCAGTGAGTGGCGACTGCAAGAGACCCAGTACTTC CAISEWRLQETQYF
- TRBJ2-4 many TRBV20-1 TGCAGTGCTCTACGATCGGGCATTCAGTACTTC CSALRSGIQYF
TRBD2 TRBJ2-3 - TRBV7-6 TGTGCCAGCTCTTCAGCGGGAGGGGAGGCAGATACGCAGTATTTT CASSSAGGEADTQYF
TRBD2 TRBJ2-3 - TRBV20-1 TGCAGTGCGGGGGGTGGGCTAGCGGGGGCCGAGAGCACAGATACGCAGTATTTT CSAGGGLAGAESTDTQYF
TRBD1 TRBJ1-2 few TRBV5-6 TGTGCCAGCAGCTTGTGGGACAGGGGGCTTCACACCTTC CASSLWDRGLHTF
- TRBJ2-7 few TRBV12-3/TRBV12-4 TGTGCCAGCAGTTTAAAGGGTATGGAGGTTGGAAAGCAGTACTTC CASSLKGMEVGKQYF
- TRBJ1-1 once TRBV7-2 TGTGCCAGCAGCATTGGGGCGGGAACTGAAGCTTTCTTT CASSIGAGTEAFF
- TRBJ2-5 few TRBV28 TGTGCCAGCAGTTTAGAGCCGTTACAAGAGACCCAGTACTTC CASSLEPLQETQYF
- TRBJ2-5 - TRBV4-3 TGCGCCAGCAGCAAACGGGAGTTGGGGACCCAGTACTTC CASSKRELGTQYF
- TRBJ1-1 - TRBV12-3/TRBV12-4 TGTGCCAGCAGCCTTTTAGGTCAGGGGTATGGTGAAGCTTTCTTT CASSLLGQGYGEAFF
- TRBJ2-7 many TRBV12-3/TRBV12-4 TGTGCCAGCAGTTTTGGCCTCGAGCAGTACTTC CASSFGLEQYF